The sequence of this T cell receptor (beta chain) was determined in a study of blood T cell repertoires in COVID-19. The overall study: Acute and convalescent COVID-19 specimens originated in the United States, Italy and Spain.

Trimming left V 4 bases short and J 4 bases short, with 5 bases between. The length of the CDR3 is 12 residues. Concerning this clone itself: At the DNA level, this CDR3 is encoded by other sequences in the same sample as well.

In the original workflow: Reference gene primer amplification yielded estimated nucleated cell counts. TCRdb's copy holds only in-frame clones and misses some; the assay was immunoSEQ multiplex PCR. Clone size and the V and J calls come from that table; the DNA yielded D and trimming. The data show some 270,000 clones, approximately 89% seen once. The chain links TRBV12-3 or TRBV12-4 to TRBJ1-3; no firm D call. The sample consisted of peripheral blood. This receptor was taken from a woman aged 40 to 50 who had recovered from COVID-19. CDR3 DNA sequence: TGTGCCAGCAGTTCCCAGGGAAACACCATATATTTT. It yields the protein CASSSQGNTIYF.